The entry below gives a single TCR beta chain sequence along with its context. As yet, its antigen is unknown. A far larger clone is one nucleotide away, so this likely arose from a read error. This entry belongs to a study of beta chain features in type 1 diabetes. Whole-study findings and limits: People with Type 1 diabetes carried modestly yet significantly shorter TCRB CDR3s in all four CD4+ subsets. Reduced insertions and increased deletions marked VDJ junctions in type 1 diabetes patients.

Looked up from germline, CDR1 is SEHNR and CDR2 is FQNEAQ (reference sequence). The CDR3 spans 12 residues. Trimming cost V 5 bases and J 2 bases, with 5 bases left between them. Every bit of the isolated RNA underwent reverse transcription, so sequencing read expressed TCRB transcripts. Here immunoSEQ multiplex PCR was the method, and the copy in TCRdb shows in-frame clones only, minus some. The data hold about 340,000 clones, with roughly a tenth observed a single time. Material: central memory CD4+ T cells from blood. The TCR comes from a man aged 25 to 45 with type 1 diabetes. V gene TRBV7-9 combines with J gene TRBJ2-3; D uncertain. CDR3 sequence reads: CASSLDTDTQYF. The DNA for the CDR3 is TGTGCCAGCAGCCTAGACACAGATACGCAGTATTTT.